This is a list of T cell receptor beta chains from one sample in a study of cytotoxic CD8 clonotypes in ibrutinib-treated CLL. TCRdb keeps only in-frame clones here, not all; method: immunoSEQ multiplex PCR. The sample has fewer than 45,000 clones; 65% to 75% are singletons. This material consisted of PBMCs, taken at disease progression, from a patient treated with ibrutinib. The receptors shown here come from a human donor with chronic lymphocytic leukemia. Both conserved end residues are part of each CDR3. A D gene is named only where the DNA matches it firmly. Size tells how often a clone was seen (once, few, many) or the class of an expanded clone, and some rows leave it out.

D gene | CDR3 length | clone size | J gene | V gene | CDR3 protein | CDR3 DNA
- | 15 | - | TRBJ2-5 | TRBV5-1 | CASSPGTYQGETQYF | TGCGCCAGCAGCCCAGGGACGTACCAAGGCGAGACCCAGTACTTC
- | 13 | - | TRBJ2-4 | TRBV27 | CASSLSSSDIQYF | TGTGCCAGCAGTTTATCGTCAAGTGACATTCAGTACTTC
TRBD1 | 19 | - | TRBJ2-6 | TRBV27 | CASSYGYRGIGPGANVLTF | TGTGCCAGCAGTTACGGATACAGGGGGATCGGACCTGGGGCCAACGTCCTGACTTTC
- | 13 | once | TRBJ1-1 | TRBV6-1 | CASIQTPNTEAFF | TGTGCCAGCATCCAGACACCGAACACTGAAGCTTTCTTT
TRBD1 | 16 | - | TRBJ2-7 | TRBV5-1 | CASTADGTGGSYEQYF | TGCGCCAGCACCGCGGACGGGACAGGGGGCTCCTACGAGCAGTACTTC
- | 14 | - | TRBJ2-7 | TRBV6-5 | CASSYDSGVGEQYF | TGTGCCAGCAGTTACGACTCCGGGGTAGGCGAGCAGTACTTC
- | 12 | - | TRBJ1-4 | TRBV11-2 | CASSPGSEKLFF | TGTGCCAGCAGTCCCGGAAGTGAAAAACTGTTTTTT
- | 13 | - | TRBJ1-1 | TRBV5-1 | CASRVSRDTEAFF | TGCGCCAGCAGGGTATCACGGGACACTGAAGCTTTCTTT
- | 13 | - | TRBJ1-2 | TRBV6-4 | CASSRAPNYGYTF | TGTGCCAGCAGCCGGGCTCCTAACTATGGCTACACCTTC
- | 15 | - | TRBJ1-4 | TRBV2 | CASRGGPSRGEKLFF | TGTGCCAGCAGGGGGGGACCCTCCCGCGGGGAAAAACTGTTTTTT
- | 14 | once | TRBJ2-2 | TRBV5-1 | CASSLAPNTGELFF | TGCGCCAGCAGCTTGGCTCCGAACACCGGGGAGCTGTTTTTT
TRBD2 | 19 | - | TRBJ2-5 | TRBV29-1 | CSVDNRLAGGGRFGETQYF | TGCAGCGTTGATAACCGACTAGCGGGGGGCGGAAGGTTCGGAGAGACCCAGTACTTC
- | 9 | few | TRBJ1-5 | TRBV10-3 | CARDQPQHF | TGTGCCAGAGATCAGCCCCAGCATTTT
- | 17 | - | TRBJ2-3 | TRBV5-1 | CASSTFTRLTGTDTQYF | TGCGCCAGCAGCACATTTACCCGCCTAACAGGGACAGATACGCAGTATTTT
TRBD2 | 15 | - | TRBJ2-2 | TRBV4-2 | CASSQLAGGTGELFF | TGTGCCAGCAGCCAGCTAGCGGGGGGGACCGGGGAGCTGTTTTTT
- | 14 | few | TRBJ2-7 | TRBV11-2 | CASSWGDGGYEQYF | TGTGCCAGCAGCTGGGGGGACGGAGGCTACGAGCAGTACTTC
- | 12 | few | TRBJ1-3 | TRBV5-5 | CASSLVSGAIYF | TGTGCCAGCAGCTTGGTTTCGGGGGCCATATATTTT
- | 14 | - | TRBJ2-3 | TRBV5-1 | CASQRGGSTDTQYF | TGCGCCAGCCAAAGGGGGGGGTCGACAGATACGCAGTATTTT
- | 12 | few | TRBJ2-7 | TRBV2 | CASSGNNYEQYF | TGTGCCAGCAGTGGAAACAACTACGAGCAGTACTTC
TRBD2 | 18 | - | TRBJ2-5 | TRBV25-1 | CASSTTIAGDTFGETQYF | TGTGCCAGCAGCACCACAATAGCGGGGGATACTTTCGGGGAGACCCAGTACTTC
- | 13 | - | TRBJ2-7 | TRBV13 | CASSLGVGYEQYF | TGTGCCAGCAGCTTAGGCGTCGGCTACGAGCAGTACTTC
- | 15 | - | TRBJ1-1 | TRBV19 | CASSTGGQMNTEAFF | TGTGCCAGTAGTACCGGGGGGCAAATGAACACTGAAGCTTTCTTT
- | 13 | - | TRBJ2-3 | TRBV7-6 | CARQTGSTDTQYF | TGTGCCCGCCAGACGGGATCCACAGATACGCAGTATTTT
- | 13 | - | TRBJ2-6 | TRBV6-5 | CASRGGGANVLTF | TGTGCCAGCAGGGGGGGCGGGGCCAACGTCCTGACTTTC
- | 16 | - | TRBJ1-4 | TRBV30 | CAWSLKRTATNEKLFF | TGTGCCTGGAGCCTTAAGAGGACAGCAACTAATGAAAAACTGTTTTTT
TRBD1 | 20 | - | TRBJ1-4 | TRBV2 | CASSGISPGQGTATNEKLFF | TGTGCCAGCAGTGGAATCTCACCGGGACAGGGGACTGCAACTAATGAAAAACTGTTTTTT
- | 13 | - | TRBJ1-5 | TRBV27 | CASSLTTGQPQHF | TGTGCCAGCAGTTTAACTACGGGTCAGCCCCAGCATTTT
- | 14 | once | TRBJ2-2 | TRBV4-1 | CASSQPTNTGELFF | TGCGCCAGCAGCCAACCAACTAACACCGGGGAGCTGTTTTTT
- | 15 | - | TRBJ1-3 | TRBV19 | CASTLRKDSGNTIYF | TGTGCCAGTACCCTGCGTAAAGACTCTGGAAACACCATATATTTT
TRBD1 | 14 | few | TRBJ1-6 | TRBV13 | CASRTQGGNSPLHF | TGTGCCAGCAGAACACAGGGGGGTAATTCACCCCTCCACTTT
- | 14 | once | TRBJ2-7 | TRBV27 | CASSFGGPTYEQYF | TGTGCCAGCAGCTTCGGGGGGCCCACCTACGAGCAGTACTTC
- | 14 | - | TRBJ2-5 | TRBV2 | CASSDGGWIVTQYF | TGTGCCAGCAGTGATGGGGGATGGATTGTGACCCAGTACTTC
- | 14 | - | TRBJ2-5 | TRBV4-2 | CASGQAIAPETQYF | TGTGCCAGCGGACAAGCAATTGCCCCGGAGACCCAGTACTTC
TRBD1 | 15 | - | TRBJ1-6 | TRBV2 | CASSPTGVRNSPLHF | TGTGCCAGCAGTCCAACAGGGGTTCGTAATTCACCCCTCCACTTT
- | 13 | - | TRBJ2-3 | TRBV11-3 | CASSLRDTDTQYF | TGTGCCAGCAGCTTAAGGGACACAGATACGCAGTATTTT
- | 13 | once | TRBJ1-6 | TRBV6-6 | CAITDRFSSPLHF | TGTGCCATCACGGACAGATTCAGTTCACCCCTCCACTTT
- | 15 | - | TRBJ1-1 | TRBV10-1 | CASSETATAYTEAFF | TGCGCCAGCAGTGAAACAGCGACAGCGTACACTGAAGCTTTCTTT
TRBD2 | 16 | - | TRBJ2-1 | TRBV5-4 | CASSLEAGGIYNEQFF | TGTGCCAGCAGCTTGGAGGCGGGGGGGATCTACAATGAGCAGTTCTTC
TRBD1 | 17 | - | TRBJ2-7 | TRBV10-3 | CAISEPSDRGGAYEQYF | TGTGCCATCAGTGAGCCCTCGGACAGGGGGGGTGCCTACGAGCAGTACTTC
- | 17 | - | TRBJ1-5 | TRBV15 | CATSRTVGFDGNQPQHF | TGTGCCACCAGCCGGACGGTGGGATTTGACGGCAATCAGCCCCAGCATTTT
TRBD1 | 14 | - | TRBJ2-2 | TRBV4-2 | CASSPGQGTGELFF | TGTGCCAGCAGCCCAGGACAGGGGACCGGGGAGCTGTTTTTT
- | 14 | - | TRBJ2-5 | TRBV11-2 | CASSLGGQQETQYF | TGTGCCAGCAGCTTAGGCGGACAGCAAGAGACCCAGTACTTC
TRBD2 | 14 | - | TRBJ2-5 | TRBV10-2 | CASSVGLAWETQYF | TGCGCCAGCAGTGTGGGACTAGCCTGGGAGACCCAGTACTTC
- | 13 | - | TRBJ1-5 | TRBV19 | CASMRGSNQPQHF | TGTGCCAGTATGAGGGGAAGCAATCAGCCCCAGCATTTT
- | 13 | once | TRBJ1-4 | TRBV7-2 | CASSLLIGEKLFF | TGTGCCAGCAGCTTACTCATTGGGGAAAAACTGTTTTTT
- | 13 | - | TRBJ1-1 | TRBV6-5 | CASSYTLETEAFF | TGTGCCAGCAGTTATACCCTGGAAACTGAAGCTTTCTTT